This TCR beta chain was identified in a study of blood T cell repertoires in COVID-19. The overall study: PBMCs, B-cell-depleted T cells, or T cells were the source of the cDNA or gDNA that made up the material.

The CDR3 extends over 15 amino acids. J was trimmed by 9 bases and V by 1 base; bases with no gene match: 7. CDR1 and CDR2 from the germline V gene are WNHNN and SYGVQD (reference sequence). Per the original data handling: Amplifying reference gene primers gave estimates of nucleated cell counts. Profiling relied on immunoSEQ multiplex PCR, and the TCRdb table lists in-frame clones only, not all of them. Clone size and V and J calls were adopted from that table, with D and trimming inferred from the DNA. The sample has about 78,000 clones, 86% seen once. The rearrangement joins TRBV10-1 to TRBJ2-1; 9 bases are shared with TRBD2. This clonotype was sampled from a man between 50 and 59 years old with active or convalescent COVID-19. Input material: peripheral blood. In DNA form, the CDR3 reads TGCGCCAGCAGTGAGTTTGTAGCGGGGGCTGGTGAGCAGTTCTTC. Encoded protein: CASSEFVAGAGEQFF.